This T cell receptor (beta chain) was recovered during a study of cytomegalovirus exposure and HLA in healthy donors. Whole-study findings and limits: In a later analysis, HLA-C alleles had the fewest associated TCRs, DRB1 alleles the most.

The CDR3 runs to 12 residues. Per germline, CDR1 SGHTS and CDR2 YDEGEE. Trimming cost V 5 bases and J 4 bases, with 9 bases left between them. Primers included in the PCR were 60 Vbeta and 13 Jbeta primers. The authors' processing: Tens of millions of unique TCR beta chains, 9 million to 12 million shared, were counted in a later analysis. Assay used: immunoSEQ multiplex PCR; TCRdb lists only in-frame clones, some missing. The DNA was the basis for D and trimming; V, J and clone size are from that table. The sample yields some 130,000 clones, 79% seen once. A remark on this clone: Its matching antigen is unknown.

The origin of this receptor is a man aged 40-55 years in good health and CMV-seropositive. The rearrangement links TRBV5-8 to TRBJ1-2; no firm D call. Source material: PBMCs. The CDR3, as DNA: TGTGCCAGCAGTTATGGCCTCTATGGCTACACCTTC. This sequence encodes CASSYGLYGYTF.